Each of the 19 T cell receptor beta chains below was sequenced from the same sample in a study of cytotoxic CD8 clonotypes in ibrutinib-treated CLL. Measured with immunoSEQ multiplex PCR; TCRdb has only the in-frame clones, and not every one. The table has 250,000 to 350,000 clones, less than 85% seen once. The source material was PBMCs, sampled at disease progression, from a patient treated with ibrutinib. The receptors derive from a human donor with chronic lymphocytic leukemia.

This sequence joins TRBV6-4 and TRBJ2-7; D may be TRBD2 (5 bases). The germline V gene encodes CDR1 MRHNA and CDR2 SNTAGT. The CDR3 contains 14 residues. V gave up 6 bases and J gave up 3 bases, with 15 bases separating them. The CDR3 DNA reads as TGTGCCAGCAGACTCCGGGGAGAATACTACGAGCAGTACTTC. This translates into CASRLRGEYYEQYF.

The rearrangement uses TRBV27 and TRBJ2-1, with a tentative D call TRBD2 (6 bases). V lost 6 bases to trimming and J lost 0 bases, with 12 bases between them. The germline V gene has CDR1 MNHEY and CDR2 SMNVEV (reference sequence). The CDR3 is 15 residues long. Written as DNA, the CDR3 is TGTGCCAGCAGGGGAGGAGAACTCTCCTACAATGAGCAGTTCTTC. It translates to CASRGGELSYNEQFF.

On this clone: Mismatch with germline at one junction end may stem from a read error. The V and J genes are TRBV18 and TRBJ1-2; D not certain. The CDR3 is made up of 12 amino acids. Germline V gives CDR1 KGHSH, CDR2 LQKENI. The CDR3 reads CASPPGRRGYTF. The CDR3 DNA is TGTGCCAGCCCACCGGGGAGACGTGGCTACACCTTC.

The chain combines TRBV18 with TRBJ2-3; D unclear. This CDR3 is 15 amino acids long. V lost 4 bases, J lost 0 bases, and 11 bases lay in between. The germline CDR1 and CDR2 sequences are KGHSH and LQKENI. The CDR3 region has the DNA TGTGCCAGCTCACAGGGCAGTTTAAGCACAGATACGCAGTATTTT. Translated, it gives CASSQGSLSTDTQYF.

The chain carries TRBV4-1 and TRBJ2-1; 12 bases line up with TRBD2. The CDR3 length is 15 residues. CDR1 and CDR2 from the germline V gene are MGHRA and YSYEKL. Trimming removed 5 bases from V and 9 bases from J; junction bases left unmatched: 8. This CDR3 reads CASSYLAGGPGEQFF. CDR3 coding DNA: TGCGCCAGCAGCTACCTAGCGGGGGGGCCCGGTGAGCAGTTCTTC.

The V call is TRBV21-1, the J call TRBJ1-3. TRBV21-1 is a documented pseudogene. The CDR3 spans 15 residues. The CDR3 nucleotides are TGTGCCAGCAGCGAGGCCCTTATCTACGGAAACACCATATATTTT. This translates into CASSEALIYGNTIYF.

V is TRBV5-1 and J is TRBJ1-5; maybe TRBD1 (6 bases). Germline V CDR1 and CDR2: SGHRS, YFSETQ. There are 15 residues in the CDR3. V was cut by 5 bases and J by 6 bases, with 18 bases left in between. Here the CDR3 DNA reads TGCGCCAGCAGTGTGGGGGCCAGGGAAGGTCAGCCCCAGCATTTT. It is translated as CASSVGAREGQPQHF. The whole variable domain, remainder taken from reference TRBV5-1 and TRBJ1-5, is KAGVTQTPRYLIKTRGQQVTLSCSPISGHRSVSWYQQTPGQGLQFLFEYFSETQRNKGNFPGRFSGRQFSNSRSEMNVSTLELGDSALYLCASSVGAREGQPQHFGDGTRLSIL.

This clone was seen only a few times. CDR3 nucleotides: TGTGCCAGTAGTATACGTGTCCGGGACACTGAAGCTTTCTTT. The encoded protein is CASSIRVRDTEAFF. V usage is TRBV19 and J usage is TRBJ1-1; D unclear. This CDR3 is 14 amino acids long. Germline assignment: CDR1 LNHDA and CDR2 SQIVND (reference sequence). Trimming took 2 bases from V and 3 from J, leaving 10 bases between them.

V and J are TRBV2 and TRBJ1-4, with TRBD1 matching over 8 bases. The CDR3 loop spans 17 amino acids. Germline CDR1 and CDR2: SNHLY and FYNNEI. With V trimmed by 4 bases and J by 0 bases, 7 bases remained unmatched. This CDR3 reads CASSGFPGQATNEKLFF. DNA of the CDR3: TGTGCCAGCAGTGGCTTCCCGGGACAGGCAACTAATGAAAAACTGTTTTTT.

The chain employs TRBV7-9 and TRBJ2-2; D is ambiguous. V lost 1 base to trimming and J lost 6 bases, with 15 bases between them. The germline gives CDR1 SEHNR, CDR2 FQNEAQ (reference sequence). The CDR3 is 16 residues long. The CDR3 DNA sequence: TGTGCCAGCAGCTTAGGTCGGGTCGAGCTCTCCGGGGAGCTGTTTTTT. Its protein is CASSLGRVELSGELFF.

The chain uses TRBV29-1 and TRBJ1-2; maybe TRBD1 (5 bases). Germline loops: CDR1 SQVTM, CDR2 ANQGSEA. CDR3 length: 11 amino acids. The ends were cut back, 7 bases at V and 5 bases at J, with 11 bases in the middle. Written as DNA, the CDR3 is TGCAGCGCTCAGGGAGATTATGGCTACACCTTC. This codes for CSAQGDYGYTF.

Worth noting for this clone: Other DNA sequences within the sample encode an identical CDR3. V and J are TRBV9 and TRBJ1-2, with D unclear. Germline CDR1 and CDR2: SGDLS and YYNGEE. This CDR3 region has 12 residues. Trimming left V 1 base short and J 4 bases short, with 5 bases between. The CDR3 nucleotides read TGTGCCAGCAGCGTATACAGCTATGGCTACACCTTC. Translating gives CASSVYSYGYTF.

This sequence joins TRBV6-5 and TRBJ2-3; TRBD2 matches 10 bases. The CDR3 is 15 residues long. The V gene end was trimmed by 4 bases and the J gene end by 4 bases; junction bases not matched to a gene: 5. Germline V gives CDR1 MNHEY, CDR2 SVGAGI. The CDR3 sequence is CASSFLAGVADTQYF. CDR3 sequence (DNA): TGTGCCAGCAGTTTCCTAGCGGGAGTGGCAGATACGCAGTATTTT.

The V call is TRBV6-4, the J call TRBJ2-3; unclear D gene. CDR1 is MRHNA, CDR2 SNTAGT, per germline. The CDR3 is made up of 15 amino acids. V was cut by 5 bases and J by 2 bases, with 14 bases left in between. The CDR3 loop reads CASSPTNEVTDTQYF. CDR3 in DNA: TGTGCCAGCAGTCCAACCAACGAGGTCACAGATACGCAGTATTTT.

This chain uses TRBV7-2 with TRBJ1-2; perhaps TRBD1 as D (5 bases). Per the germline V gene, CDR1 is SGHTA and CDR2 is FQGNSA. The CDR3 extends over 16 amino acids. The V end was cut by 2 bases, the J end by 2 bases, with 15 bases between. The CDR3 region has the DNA TGTGCCAGCAGCTTATCTAAGAGGGGAGTCAACTATGGCTACACCTTC. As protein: CASSLSKRGVNYGYTF. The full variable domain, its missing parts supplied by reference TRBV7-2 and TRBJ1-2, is GAGVSQSPSNKVTEKGKDVELRCDPISGHTALYWYRQSLGQGLEFLIYFQGNSAPDKSGLPSDRFSAERTGGSVSTLTIQRTQQEDSAVYLCASSLSKRGVNYGYTFGSGTRLTVV.

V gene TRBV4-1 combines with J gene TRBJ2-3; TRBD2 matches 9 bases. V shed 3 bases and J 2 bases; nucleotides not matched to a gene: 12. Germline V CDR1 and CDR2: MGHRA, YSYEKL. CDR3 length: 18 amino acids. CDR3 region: CASSHSSLGLADTDTQYF. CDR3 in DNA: TGCGCCAGCAGCCATTCCTCGCTGGGACTAGCCGACACAGATACGCAGTATTTT.

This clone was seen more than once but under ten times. The CDR3 sequence is CASSGRGGLIGYTF. The CDR3 DNA reads as TGTGCCAGCAGTGGGCGGGGGGGCCTCATCGGCTACACCTTC. The chain recombines TRBV2 with TRBJ1-2; D may be TRBD1 (6 bases). Deletions cut 4 bases from V and 8 bases from J, with 17 bases between. Germline lookup yields CDR1 SNHLY and CDR2 FYNNEI. The CDR3 extends over 14 amino acids.

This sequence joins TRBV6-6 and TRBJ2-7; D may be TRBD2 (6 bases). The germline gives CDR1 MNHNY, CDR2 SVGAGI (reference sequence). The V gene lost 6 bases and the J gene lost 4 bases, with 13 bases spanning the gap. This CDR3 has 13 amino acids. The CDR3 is CASSLGGRYEQYF. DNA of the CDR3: TGTGCCAGCAGCTTGGGAGGCAGATACGAGCAGTACTTC.

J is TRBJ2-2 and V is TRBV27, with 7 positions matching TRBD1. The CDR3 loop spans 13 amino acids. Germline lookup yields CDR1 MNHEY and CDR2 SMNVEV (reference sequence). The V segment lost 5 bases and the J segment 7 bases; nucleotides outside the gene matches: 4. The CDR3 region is CASSNRGGGELFF. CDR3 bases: TGTGCCAGCAGTAACAGGGGTGGCGGGGAGCTGTTTTTT.